This T cell receptor (beta chain) appears in the sequencing data of a study of T cell repertoires in cytomegalovirus infection. Study-level background: It was recently identified HLA-C-restricted and well-studied HLA-B-restricted CMV epitopes that the study used. Both a matching HLA type and CMV infection were indicated by public TCR beta signatures.

For this clonotype: No antigen is known for it.

Per germline, CDR1 SGDLS and CDR2 YYNGEE. V was clipped by 3 bases and J by 1 base; unmatched bases: 3. The CDR3 runs 15 residues. Findings and caveats of the study: Predominance within the ex vivo response was attributable to HLA-C-restricted CMV-specific TCR beta clonotypes.

TCRdb re-called the reads through MiXCR, storing one row per CDR3 protein. The sample has around 900,000 distinct CDR3 sequences, less than 35% seen once. The source is a human donor in good health (CMV status not recorded). Some clones in this sample may be carry-over from other donors' samples. The V call is TRBV9, the J call TRBJ2-1, with 8 bases lining up with TRBD2. The sample here was cultured CD8+ T cells from PBMCs, taken from culture after CMV antigen stimulation. The CDR3, as DNA: TGTGCCAGCAGCGCTGGACTAGCTTCCTACAATGAGCAGTTCTTC. It specifies CASSAGLASYNEQFF.